The clone carrying this T cell receptor (beta chain) was detected only a few times. This entry is derived from a study of blood T cell repertoires in COVID-19. Study-wide background: Samples taken during acute and convalescent COVID-19 were collected in the United States, Italy and Spain.

The authors' processing: Nucleated cell counts were estimated from reference gene primer amplification. The assay was immunoSEQ multiplex PCR, and TCRdb's table has in-frame clones only and misses some. The DNA was the basis for D and trimming; V, J and clone size are from that table. The table includes hundreds of thousands of clones, 65% to 85% detected once. Germline values: CDR1 MGHRA, CDR2 YSYEKL. CDR3 size: 17 residues. Trimming cost V 1 base and J 0 bases, with 13 bases left between them. Sequenced: peripheral blood. The TCR sequence derives from a woman aged 40 to 50 with active or convalescent COVID-19. The gene calls are TRBV4-1 and TRBJ1-3, with TRBD1 as a possible D gene (6 bases). The CDR3 nucleotides read TGCGCCAGCAGCCAAGGGACAGCCCGCGGCTCTGGAAACACCATATATTTT. Translated: CASSQGTARGSGNTIYF.